The 8 T cell receptor beta chains in this list originate from one sample, sequenced in a study of glioma-infiltrating T cells after dendritic cell vaccination. Profiled with immunoSEQ multiplex PCR; TCRdb holds only in-frame clones, not every one. This sample has roughly 60,000 clones, with roughly 80% found just once. Documented time point: after dendritic cell vaccination, including at tumor progression/relapse. Specimen: blood, collected after dendritic cell vaccination. Source of these receptors: a human donor with glioblastoma.

The chain combines TRBV4-1 with TRBJ2-1, with a possible D match to TRBD2 (6 bases). This CDR3 is built from 14 residues. Germline assignment: CDR1 MGHRA and CDR2 YSYEKL. Trimming took off 3 bases at V and 8 bases at J, with 14 bases between the two ends. CDR3 in amino acids: CASSHLGTSHEQFF. The CDR3 DNA is TGCGCCAGCAGCCATCTCGGGACTTCCCATGAGCAGTTCTTC.

This chain links TRBV5-6 with TRBJ2-3; 7 positions agree with TRBD1. Germline values: CDR1 SGHDT, CDR2 YYEEEE. CDR3 length: 15 amino acids. With V trimmed by 5 bases and J by 2 bases, 8 bases remained unmatched. In DNA form, the CDR3 reads TGTGCCAGCAGACCGGGACAGAGATTCACAGATACGCAGTATTTT. It translates to CASRPGQRFTDTQYF.

As concerns this clone: Other DNA sequences of this sample code for an identical CDR3. The J gene is TRBJ2-7, the V gene TRBV11-2; D is undetermined. CDR3 length: 11 amino acids. Trimming left V 5 bases short and J 3 bases short, with 5 bases between. CDR1 and CDR2 (germline): SGHAT, FQNNGV. The CDR3 nucleotides are TGTGCCAGCAGCCCAGGCTACGAGCAGTACTTC. Translating it yields CASSPGYEQYF.

This clone has just a few counts. V is TRBV7-9 and J is TRBJ1-4, with 9 bases lining up with TRBD1. The V segment lost 3 bases and the J segment 2 bases; nucleotides outside the gene matches: 4. Germline V lookup: CDR1 SEHNR, CDR2 FQNEAQ (reference sequence). This CDR3 spans 16 amino acids. CDR3 DNA sequence: TGTGCCAGCAGCTTCGGACAGGGGAGCACTAATGAAAAACTGTTTTTT. Translating gives CASSFGQGSTNEKLFF.

The CDR3 sequence: CASSLARSDNEKLFF. Here the CDR3 DNA reads TGTGCCAGCAGCTTAGCGCGGTCTGATAATGAAAAACTGTTTTTT. The V gene is TRBV11-3, the J gene TRBJ1-4; no reliable D call. The V gene's germline CDR1 is SGHNT and CDR2 YENEEA. The CDR3 covers 15 residues. The V and J ends lost 1 base and 4 bases respectively, with 10 bases between them. The full variable domain, in which reference TRBV11-3 and TRBJ1-4 provide the parts outside the CDR3, is EAGVVQSPRYKIIEKKQPVAFWCNPISGHNTLYWYLQNLGQGPELLIRYENEEAVDDSQLPKDRFSAERLKGVDSTLKIQPAELGDSAVYLCASSLARSDNEKLFFGSGTQLSVL.

This clone has more than one count but fewer than ten. The J gene is TRBJ1-5, the V gene TRBV7-2; 7 bases align to TRBD1. CDR3 length: 15 amino acids. Germline CDR1 reads SGHTA; CDR2 reads FQGNSA. The J segment lost 5 bases and the V segment lost 4 bases, leaving 8 bases of the junction unmatched. CDR3 sequence (DNA): TGTGCCAGCAGCTACGTGACAGGGAAAGATCAGCCCCAGCATTTT. Translation: CASSYVTGKDQPQHF.

This chain uses TRBV7-6 with TRBJ1-1, with a weak D call TRBD1 (5 bases). CDR3 size: 13 residues. Between the trimmed V and J ends, which lost 7 bases and 8 bases, there was a span of 17 bases. Germline V gene data show CDR1 as SGHVS and CDR2 as FNYEAQ. This CDR3 reads CASNPRPGEEAFF. In DNA form, the CDR3 reads TGTGCCAGCAACCCACGGCCGGGGGAAGAAGCTTTCTTT.

V gene TRBV4-1 combines with J gene TRBJ2-3; 8 bases agree with TRBD2. Germline trimming cut 0 bases from V and 2 bases from J; bases unmatched to any gene: 4. CDR3 length equals 16 residues. Germline assignment: CDR1 MGHRA and CDR2 YSYEKL. The CDR3 nucleotides are TGCGCCAGCAGCCAAGACCACGGGGGGGACACAGATACGCAGTATTTT. The encoded protein is CASSQDHGGDTDTQYF.